The rows below give T cell receptor beta chains drawn from one sample of a study of blood T cell repertoires in COVID-19. Sequenced by immunoSEQ multiplex PCR; TCRdb stores in-frame clones only, minus some. The sample carries 110,000 or so clones, 75% to 90% recorded once. Material: peripheral blood. These receptors were collected from a woman aged 55-70 years with COVID-19, enrolled during active disease. CDR3s include the opening cysteine and the closing phenylalanine or tryptophan. D genes are given only for firm matches.

d_call v_call cdr3_aa
. TRBV13 CASSFRAQMNTEAFF
TRBD1 TRBV7-3 CASSPGQVASYGYTF
TRBD2 TRBV4-1 CASSQADVAGGQETQYF
. TRBV9 CASSVVGQGSWAQETQYF
TRBD1 TRBV4-2 CASSQASTGAGNTIYF
TRBD1 TRBV6-6 CASSYQTGGNGYTF
TRBD1 TRBV5-4 CASGLEPGGPYEQYF
. TRBV2 CASRAGLGTDTQYF
. TRBV6-2/TRBV6-3 CASSYTRANQPQHF
. TRBV5-1 CASSLGLNTDTQYF
TRBD1 TRBV6-5 CASRQGAGNQPQHF
TRBD1 TRBV5-6 CASSVVGYGTEFFYGYTF
TRBD1 TRBV19 CASTRTGSLSGNTIYF
TRBD1 TRBV6-6 CASSPTFGQAWKMNTEAFF
. TRBV23-1 CASSQTLRLTF
. TRBV12-3/TRBV12-4 CASSFTGNTEAFF
. TRBV6-5 CAGEGRGISGNTIYF
. TRBV20-1 CSVPDSAEQFF
TRBD2 TRBV19 CASSRGGVPSYEQYF
. TRBV5-1 CASSPGTEVEKLFF
. TRBV28 CASSTSVGYTF
TRBD1 TRBV6-2/TRBV6-3 CASSGITGAQPQHF
TRBD1 TRBV27 CASRSTGGWTEAFF
TRBD2 TRBV6-5 CASSPGLANFHEQYF
. TRBV4-2 CASSSGVGDSSYEQYF
TRBD1 TRBV5-1 CASSFGRGRSYGYTF
TRBD2 TRBV11-2 CASSLDWGQRGTQETQYF
TRBD2 TRBV7-8 CASSPPGLARETQYF
. TRBV7-9 CASSLATVVTMQYF
. TRBV2 CASTGRDTEAFF
TRBD1 TRBV6-5 CASSSGTGAYGYTF
TRBD2 TRBV6-2/TRBV6-3 CASSWASGGYNEQFF
. TRBV2 CASSEALPGESSGNTIYF
. TRBV24-1 CATSDTQNYGYTF
. TRBV7-9 CASTPSGENSPLHF
TRBD2 TRBV5-4 CATSGGGALNTGELFF
TRBD1 TRBV6-2/TRBV6-3 CASSPGQTLNEQFF
. TRBV9 CASSSGEFSQPQHF
. TRBV18 CASSPLQAYGYTF
TRBD1 TRBV7-3 CASSSDRDSSGNTIYF
. TRBV7-2 CASSLVPQGRITEAFF
TRBD1 TRBV7-2 CASSFTGTGYQPQHF
. TRBV12-3/TRBV12-4 CASSFWPAEQFF
. TRBV30 CAWSASYEQYF
. TRBV4-3 CASSYQGLGPATNEKLFF